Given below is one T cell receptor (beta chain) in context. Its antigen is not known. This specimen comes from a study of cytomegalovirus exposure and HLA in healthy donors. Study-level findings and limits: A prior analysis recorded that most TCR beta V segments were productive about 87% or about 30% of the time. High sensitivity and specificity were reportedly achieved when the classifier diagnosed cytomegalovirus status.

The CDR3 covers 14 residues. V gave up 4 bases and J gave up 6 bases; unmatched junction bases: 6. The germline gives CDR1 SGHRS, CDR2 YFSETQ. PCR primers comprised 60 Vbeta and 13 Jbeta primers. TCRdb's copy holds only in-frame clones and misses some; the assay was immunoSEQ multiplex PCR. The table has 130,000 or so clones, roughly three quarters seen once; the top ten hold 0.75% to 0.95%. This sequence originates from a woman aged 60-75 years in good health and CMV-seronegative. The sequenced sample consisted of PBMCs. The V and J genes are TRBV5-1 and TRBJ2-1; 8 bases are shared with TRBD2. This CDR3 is CASSPGLVGNEQFF. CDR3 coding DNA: TGCGCCAGCAGCCCGGGACTAGTCGGCAATGAGCAGTTCTTC.